Here is one T cell receptor (beta chain) with its context. What it binds is unknown. Trimming cost V 1 base and J 4 bases, with 13 bases left between them. CDR1 is MGHRA and CDR2 is YSYEKL in the germline V gene. The CDR3 consists of 15 residues. Profiling relied on immunoSEQ multiplex PCR, and the TCRdb table lists in-frame clones only, not all of them. The table lists tens of thousands of clones, more than 65% of them singletons. This record comes from a study of neoadjuvant anti-PD-1 for oral cavity cancer. As for the study in general: Most patients had three to four biweekly doses of 3 mg/kg nivolumab before resection. Patients without progression got a fourth dose around day 43. Study findings and constraints: PBMC Gini-index clonality exceeded responders' in non-responders post-nivolumab.

PBMCs were not maintained or expanded in culture before analysis. The chain recombines TRBV4-1 with TRBJ2-5; D ambiguous. The TCR comes from a person between 35 and 79 years old with oral cavity squamous cell carcinoma. This specimen was PBMCs, taken before nivolumab (anti-PD-1) treatment. CDR3 bases: TGCGCCAGCAGCCAAGTTCTGTATAGCCGAGAGACCCAGTACTTC. This sequence encodes CASSQVLYSRETQYF.